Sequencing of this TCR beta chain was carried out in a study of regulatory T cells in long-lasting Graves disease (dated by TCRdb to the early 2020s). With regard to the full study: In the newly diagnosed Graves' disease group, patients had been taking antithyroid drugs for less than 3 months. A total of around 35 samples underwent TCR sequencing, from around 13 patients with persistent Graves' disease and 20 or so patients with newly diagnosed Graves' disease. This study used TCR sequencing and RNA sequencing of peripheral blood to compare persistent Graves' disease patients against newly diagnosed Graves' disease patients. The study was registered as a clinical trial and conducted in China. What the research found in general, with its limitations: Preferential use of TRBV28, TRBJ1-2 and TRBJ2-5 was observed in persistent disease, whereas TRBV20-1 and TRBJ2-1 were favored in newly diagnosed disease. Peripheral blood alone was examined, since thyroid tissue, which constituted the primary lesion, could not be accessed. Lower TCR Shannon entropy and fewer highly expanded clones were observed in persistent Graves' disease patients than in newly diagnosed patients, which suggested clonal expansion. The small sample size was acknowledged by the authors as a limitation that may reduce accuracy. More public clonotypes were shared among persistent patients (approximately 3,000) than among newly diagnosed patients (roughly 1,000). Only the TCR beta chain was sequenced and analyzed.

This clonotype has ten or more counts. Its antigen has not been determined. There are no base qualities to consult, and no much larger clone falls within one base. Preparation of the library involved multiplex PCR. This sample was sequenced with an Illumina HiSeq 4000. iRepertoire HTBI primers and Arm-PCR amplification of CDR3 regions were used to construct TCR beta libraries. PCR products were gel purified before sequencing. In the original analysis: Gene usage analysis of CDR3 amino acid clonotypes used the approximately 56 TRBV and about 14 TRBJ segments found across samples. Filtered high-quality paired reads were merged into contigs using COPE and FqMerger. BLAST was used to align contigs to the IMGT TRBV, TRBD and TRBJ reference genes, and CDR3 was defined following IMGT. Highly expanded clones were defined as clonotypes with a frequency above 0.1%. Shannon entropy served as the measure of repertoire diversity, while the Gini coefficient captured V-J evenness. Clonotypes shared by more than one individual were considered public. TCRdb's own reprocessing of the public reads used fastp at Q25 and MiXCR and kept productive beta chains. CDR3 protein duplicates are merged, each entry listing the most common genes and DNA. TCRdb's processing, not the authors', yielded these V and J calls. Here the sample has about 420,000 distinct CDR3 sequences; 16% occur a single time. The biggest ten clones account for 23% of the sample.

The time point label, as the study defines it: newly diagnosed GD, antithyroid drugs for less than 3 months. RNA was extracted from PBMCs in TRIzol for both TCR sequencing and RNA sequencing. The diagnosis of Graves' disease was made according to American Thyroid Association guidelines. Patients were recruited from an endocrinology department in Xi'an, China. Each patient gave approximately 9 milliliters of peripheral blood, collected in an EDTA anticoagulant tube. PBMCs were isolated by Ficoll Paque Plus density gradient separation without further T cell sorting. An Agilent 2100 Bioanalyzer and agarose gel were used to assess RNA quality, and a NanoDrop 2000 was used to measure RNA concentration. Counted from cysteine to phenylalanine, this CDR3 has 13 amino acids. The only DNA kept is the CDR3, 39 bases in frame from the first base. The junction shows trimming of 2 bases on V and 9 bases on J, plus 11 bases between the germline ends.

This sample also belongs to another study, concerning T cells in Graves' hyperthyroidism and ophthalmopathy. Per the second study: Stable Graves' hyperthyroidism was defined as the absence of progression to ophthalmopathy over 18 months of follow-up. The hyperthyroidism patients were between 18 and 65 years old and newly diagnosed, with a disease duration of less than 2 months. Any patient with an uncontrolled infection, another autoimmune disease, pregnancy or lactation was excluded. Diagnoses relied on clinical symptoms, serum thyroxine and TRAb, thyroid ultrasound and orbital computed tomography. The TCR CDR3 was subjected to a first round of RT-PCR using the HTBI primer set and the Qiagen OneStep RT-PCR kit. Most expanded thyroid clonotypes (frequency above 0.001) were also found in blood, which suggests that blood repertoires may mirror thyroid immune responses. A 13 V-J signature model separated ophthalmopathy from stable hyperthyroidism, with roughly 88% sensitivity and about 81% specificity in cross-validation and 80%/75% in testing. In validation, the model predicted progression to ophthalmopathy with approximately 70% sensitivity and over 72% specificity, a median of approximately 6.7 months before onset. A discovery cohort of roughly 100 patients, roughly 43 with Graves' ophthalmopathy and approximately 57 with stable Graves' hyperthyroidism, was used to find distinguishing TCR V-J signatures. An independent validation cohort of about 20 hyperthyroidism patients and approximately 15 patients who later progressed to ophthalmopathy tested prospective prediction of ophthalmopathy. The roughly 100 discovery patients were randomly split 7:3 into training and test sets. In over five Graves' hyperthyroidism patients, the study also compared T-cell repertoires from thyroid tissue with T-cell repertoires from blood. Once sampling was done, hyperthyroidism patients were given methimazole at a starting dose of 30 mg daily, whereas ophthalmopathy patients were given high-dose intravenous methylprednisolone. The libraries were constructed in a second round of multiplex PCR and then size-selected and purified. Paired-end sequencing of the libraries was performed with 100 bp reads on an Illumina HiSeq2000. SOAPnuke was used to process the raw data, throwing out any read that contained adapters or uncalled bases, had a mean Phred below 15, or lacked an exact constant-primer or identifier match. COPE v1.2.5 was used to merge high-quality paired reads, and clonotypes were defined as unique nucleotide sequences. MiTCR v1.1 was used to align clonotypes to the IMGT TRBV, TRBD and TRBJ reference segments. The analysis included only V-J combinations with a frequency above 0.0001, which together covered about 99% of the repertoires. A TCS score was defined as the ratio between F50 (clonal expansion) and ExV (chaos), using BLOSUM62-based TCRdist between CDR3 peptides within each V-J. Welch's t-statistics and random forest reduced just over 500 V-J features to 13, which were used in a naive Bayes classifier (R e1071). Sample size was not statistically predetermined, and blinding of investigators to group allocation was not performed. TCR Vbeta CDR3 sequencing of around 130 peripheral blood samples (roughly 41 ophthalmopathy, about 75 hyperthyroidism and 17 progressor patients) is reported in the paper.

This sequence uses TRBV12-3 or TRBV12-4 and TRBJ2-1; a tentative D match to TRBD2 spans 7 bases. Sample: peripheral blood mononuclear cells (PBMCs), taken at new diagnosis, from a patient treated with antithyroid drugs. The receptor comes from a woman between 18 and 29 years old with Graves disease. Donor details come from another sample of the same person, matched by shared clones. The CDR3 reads CASSLWGGGEQFF. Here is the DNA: TGTGCCAGCAGTTTATGGGGAGGGGGTGAGCAGTTCTTC.